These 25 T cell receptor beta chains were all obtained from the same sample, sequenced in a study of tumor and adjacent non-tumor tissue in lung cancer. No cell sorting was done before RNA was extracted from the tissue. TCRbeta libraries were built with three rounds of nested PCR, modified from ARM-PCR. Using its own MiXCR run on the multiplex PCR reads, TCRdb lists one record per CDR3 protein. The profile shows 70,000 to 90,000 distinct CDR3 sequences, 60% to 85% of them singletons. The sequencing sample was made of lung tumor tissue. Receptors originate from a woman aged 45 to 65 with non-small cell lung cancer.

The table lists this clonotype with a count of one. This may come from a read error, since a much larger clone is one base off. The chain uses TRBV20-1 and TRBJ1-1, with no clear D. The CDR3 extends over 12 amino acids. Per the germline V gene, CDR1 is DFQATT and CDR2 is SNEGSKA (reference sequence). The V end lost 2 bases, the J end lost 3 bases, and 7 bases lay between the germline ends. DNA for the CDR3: TGCAGTGCTAGAACAAGGGACACTGAAGCTTTCTTT. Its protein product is CSARTRDTEAFF.

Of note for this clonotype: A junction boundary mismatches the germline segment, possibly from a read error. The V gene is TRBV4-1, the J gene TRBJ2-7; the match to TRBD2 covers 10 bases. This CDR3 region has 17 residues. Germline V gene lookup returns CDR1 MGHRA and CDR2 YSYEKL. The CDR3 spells CASSQDKSSGRHYKQYF. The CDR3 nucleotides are TGCGCCAGCAGCCAAGATAAGTCTAGCGGGAGACATTATAAGCAATACTTC.

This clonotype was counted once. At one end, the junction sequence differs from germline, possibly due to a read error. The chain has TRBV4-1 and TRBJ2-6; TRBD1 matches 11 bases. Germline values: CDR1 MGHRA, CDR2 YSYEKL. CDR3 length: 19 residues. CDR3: CASSQDWWTGGPGTNVLTF. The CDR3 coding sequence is TGCGCCAGCAGCCAAGATTGGTGGACAGGGGGCCCTGGAACCAACGTACTGACTTTC.

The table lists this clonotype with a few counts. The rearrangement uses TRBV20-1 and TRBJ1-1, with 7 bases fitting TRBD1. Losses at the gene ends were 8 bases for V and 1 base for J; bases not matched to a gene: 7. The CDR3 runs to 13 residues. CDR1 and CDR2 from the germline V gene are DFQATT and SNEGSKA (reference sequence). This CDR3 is CSTAGTENTEAFF. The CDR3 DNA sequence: TGCAGTACGGCCGGGACAGAGAACACTGAAGCTTTCTTT.

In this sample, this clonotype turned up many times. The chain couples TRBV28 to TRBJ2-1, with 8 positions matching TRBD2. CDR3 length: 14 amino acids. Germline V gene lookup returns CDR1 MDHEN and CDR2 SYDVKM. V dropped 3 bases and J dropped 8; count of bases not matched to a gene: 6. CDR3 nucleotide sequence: TGTGCCAGCAGTTTGAGCGGGAGAAGGGATGAGCAGTTCTTC. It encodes CASSLSGRRDEQFF.

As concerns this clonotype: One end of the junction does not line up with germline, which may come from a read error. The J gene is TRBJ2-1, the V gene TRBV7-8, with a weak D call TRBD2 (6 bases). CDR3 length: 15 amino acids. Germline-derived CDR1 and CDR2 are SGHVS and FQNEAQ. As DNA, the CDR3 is TGTGCCAGCAGCCCACGACTAGGCAGCAACAATGAGCTGTTCTTC. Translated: CASSPRLGSNNELFF.

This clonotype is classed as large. The CDR3 spells CASSLDSNTEAFF. The CDR3 DNA follows: TGCGCCAGCAGCTTGGATTCGAACACTGAAGCTTTCTTT. The chain uses TRBV4-1 and TRBJ1-1, with D unresolved. The CDR3 runs 13 residues. The germline V gene has CDR1 MGHRA and CDR2 YSYEKL. V lost 5 bases and J 1 base, leaving 8 bases between the germline ends.

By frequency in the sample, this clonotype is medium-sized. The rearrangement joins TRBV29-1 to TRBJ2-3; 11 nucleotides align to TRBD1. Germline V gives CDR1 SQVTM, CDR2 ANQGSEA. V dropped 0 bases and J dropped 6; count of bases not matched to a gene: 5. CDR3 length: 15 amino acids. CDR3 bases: TGCAGCGTTGAAGAAAGGGACAGGGGGTCGGATACGCAGTATTTT. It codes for CSVEERDRGSDTQYF.

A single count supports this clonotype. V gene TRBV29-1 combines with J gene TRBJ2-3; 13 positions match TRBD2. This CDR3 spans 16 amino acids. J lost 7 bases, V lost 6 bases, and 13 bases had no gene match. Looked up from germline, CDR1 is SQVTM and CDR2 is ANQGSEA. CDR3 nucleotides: TGCAGCGTCCGAGGGGGACTAGCGGGATCACCAAATACGCAGTATTTT. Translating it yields CSVRGGLAGSPNTQYF.

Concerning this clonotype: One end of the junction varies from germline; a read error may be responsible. CDR3 nucleotide sequence: TGTGCCAGTAGTTTAGAGGGAAGAGAGACCCAGTACTTC. It codes for CASSLEGRETQYF. The rearrangement joins TRBV12-3 or TRBV12-4 to TRBJ2-5; possibly TRBD2 for D (5 bases). This CDR3 is built from 13 residues.

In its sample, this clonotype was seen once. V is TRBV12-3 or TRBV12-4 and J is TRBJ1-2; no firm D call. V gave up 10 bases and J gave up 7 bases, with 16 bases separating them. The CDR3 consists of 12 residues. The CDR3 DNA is TGTGCCACCCCCAGTGAACGTGGTGGCTACACCTTC. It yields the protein CATPSERGGYTF.

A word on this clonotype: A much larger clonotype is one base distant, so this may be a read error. The CDR3 bases are TGCAGTGTTAGAGACCCGGGCTTCCAAGAGACCCAGTACTTC. This translates into CSVRDPGFQETQYF. The V gene is TRBV20-1, the J gene TRBJ2-5; the D is unclear. In germline, CDR1 is DFQATT, CDR2 SNEGSKA (reference sequence). The CDR3 consists of 14 residues.

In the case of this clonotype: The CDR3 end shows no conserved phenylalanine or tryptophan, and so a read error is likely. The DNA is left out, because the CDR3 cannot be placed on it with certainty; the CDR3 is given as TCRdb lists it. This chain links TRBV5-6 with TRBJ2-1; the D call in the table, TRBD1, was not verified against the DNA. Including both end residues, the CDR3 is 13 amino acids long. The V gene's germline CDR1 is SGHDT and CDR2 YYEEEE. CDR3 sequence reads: CASNFTSPGEQLL.

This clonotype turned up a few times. Here the CDR3 DNA reads TGTGCCAGCTCATCGATTTCTTCCTCATCAGGGGGGGACTATGGCTACACCTTC. It translates to CASSSISSSSGGDYGYTF. The chain is built from TRBV18 and TRBJ1-2, with 7 bases that match TRBD1. V trimming: 5 bases; J trimming: 3 bases; junction bases outside the gene matches: 18. Germline V gene sequence: CDR1 KGHSH, CDR2 LQKENI. This CDR3 is built from 18 residues.

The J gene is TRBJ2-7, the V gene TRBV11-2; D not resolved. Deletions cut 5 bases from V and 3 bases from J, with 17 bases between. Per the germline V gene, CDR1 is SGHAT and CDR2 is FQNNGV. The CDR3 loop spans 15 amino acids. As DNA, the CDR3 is TGTGCCAGCAGCCCCGCCCCGGGCAAATTCTACGAGCAGTACTTC. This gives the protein CASSPAPGKFYEQYF.

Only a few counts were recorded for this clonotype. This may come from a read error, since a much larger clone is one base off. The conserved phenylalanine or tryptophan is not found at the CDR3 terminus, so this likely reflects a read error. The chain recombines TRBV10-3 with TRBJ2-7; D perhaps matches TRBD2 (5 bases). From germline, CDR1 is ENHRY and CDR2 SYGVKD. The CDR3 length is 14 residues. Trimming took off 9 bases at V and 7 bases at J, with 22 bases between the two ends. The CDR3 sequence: CAITDPSRGWEQYY. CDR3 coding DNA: TGTGCCATTACAGACCCGTCCCGAGGGTGGGAGCAGTACTAC.

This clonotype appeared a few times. In DNA, the CDR3 is TGTGCCAGCAGCTTGATGGGGACAGGGGACGGAAACACCATATATTTT. Its protein is CASSLMGTGDGNTIYF. The chain carries TRBV5-8 and TRBJ1-3, with TRBD1 matching 10 bases. There are 16 residues in the CDR3. Germline V gives CDR1 SGHTS, CDR2 YDEGEE. After removal of 1 base from V and 4 bases from J, the junction contained 5 bases not matched to a gene.

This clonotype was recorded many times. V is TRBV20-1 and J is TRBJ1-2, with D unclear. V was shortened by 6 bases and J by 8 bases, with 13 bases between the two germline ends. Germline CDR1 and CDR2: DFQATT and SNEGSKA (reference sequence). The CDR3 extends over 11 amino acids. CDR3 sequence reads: CSAEPTRGYTF. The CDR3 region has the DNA TGCAGTGCAGAGCCCACCCGGGGCTACACCTTC.

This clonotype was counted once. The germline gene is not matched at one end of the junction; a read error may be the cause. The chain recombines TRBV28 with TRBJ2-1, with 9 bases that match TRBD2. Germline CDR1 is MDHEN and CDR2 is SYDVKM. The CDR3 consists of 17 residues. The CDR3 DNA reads TGTGCCAGCAGTTTATATGGCGGGAGGGCCGGGGACAATGAGCAATACTTC. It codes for CASSLYGGRAGDNEQYF.

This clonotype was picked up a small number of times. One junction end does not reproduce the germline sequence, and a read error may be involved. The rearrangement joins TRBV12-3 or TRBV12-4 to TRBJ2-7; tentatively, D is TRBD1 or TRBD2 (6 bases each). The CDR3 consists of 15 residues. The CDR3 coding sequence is TGTGTCAGCAGGGGCACAGGGACTTCGGCTTACGAGCAGTACTTC. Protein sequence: CVSRGTGTSAYEQYF.

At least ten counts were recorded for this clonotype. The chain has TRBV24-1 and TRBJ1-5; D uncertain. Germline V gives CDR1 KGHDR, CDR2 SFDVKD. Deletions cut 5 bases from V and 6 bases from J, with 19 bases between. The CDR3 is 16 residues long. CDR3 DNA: TGTGCCACCAGTGTAGGGATCGGGAGGGTTCGTCAGCCCCAGCATTTT. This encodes CATSVGIGRVRQPQHF.

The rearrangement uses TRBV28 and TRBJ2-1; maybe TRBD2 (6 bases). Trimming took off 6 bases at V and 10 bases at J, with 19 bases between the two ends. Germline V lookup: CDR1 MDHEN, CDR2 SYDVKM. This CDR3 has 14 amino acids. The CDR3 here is CASRLARGLQEQFF. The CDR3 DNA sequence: TGTGCCAGCAGGCTAGCGAGAGGTCTGCAGGAGCAGTTCTTC.

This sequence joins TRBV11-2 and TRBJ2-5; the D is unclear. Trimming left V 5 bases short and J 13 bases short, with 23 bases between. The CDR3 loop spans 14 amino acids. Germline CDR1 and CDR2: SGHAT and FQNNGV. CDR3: CASSPRARAETRYF. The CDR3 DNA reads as TGTGCCAGCAGCCCTCGAGCTAGGGCAGAGACACGGTACTTC.

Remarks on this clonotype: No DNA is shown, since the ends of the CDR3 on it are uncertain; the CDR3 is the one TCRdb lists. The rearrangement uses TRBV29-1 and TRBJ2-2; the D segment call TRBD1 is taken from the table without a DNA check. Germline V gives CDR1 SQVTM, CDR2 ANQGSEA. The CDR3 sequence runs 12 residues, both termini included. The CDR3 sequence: CSVGQGARELLF.

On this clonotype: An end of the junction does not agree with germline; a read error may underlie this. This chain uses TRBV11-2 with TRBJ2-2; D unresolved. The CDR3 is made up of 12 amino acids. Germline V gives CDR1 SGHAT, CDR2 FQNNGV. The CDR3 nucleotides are TGTGCCAGTATCGAAGTCACCGGTGAGCTGTTTTTT. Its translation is CASIEVTGELFF.